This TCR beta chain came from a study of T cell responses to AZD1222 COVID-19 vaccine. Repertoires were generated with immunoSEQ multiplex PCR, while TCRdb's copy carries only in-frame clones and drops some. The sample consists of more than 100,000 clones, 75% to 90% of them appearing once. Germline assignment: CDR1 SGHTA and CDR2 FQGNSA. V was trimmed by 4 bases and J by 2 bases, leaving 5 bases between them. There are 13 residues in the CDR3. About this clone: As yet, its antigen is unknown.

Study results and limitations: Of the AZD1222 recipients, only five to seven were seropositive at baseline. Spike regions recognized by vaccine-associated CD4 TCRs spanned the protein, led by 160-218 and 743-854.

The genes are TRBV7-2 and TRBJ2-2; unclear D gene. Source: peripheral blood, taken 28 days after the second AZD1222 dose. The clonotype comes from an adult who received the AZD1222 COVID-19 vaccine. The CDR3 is CASSSPNTGELFF. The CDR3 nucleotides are TGTGCCAGCAGCTCCCCAAACACCGGGGAGCTGTTTTTT.